This is a list of T cell receptor beta chains from one sample in a study of T cell responses to AZD1222 COVID-19 vaccine. The method was immunoSEQ multiplex PCR; TCRdb's version includes in-frame clones alone and lacks a portion of them. The sample lists 120,000 to 150,000 clones; 89% were seen once. The source material was peripheral blood, sampled 28 days after the second AZD1222 dose. The receptor set was obtained from an adult who received the AZD1222 COVID-19 vaccine. CDR3s include the opening cysteine and the closing phenylalanine or tryptophan. A clone size is listed for some rows: how often the clone was seen (once, few, many), or a class if it is expanded.

J gene | clone size | V gene | CDR3 protein
TRBJ2-7 | . | TRBV24-1 | CATSDGSGSRSSEQYF
TRBJ1-1 | . | TRBV20-1 | CSTTGNTEAFF
TRBJ2-2 | . | TRBV11-3 | CASSLGDSSNTGELFF
TRBJ2-5 | . | TRBV19 | CASSISGRETQYF
TRBJ2-5 | . | TRBV29-1 | CSVVRTLGVETQYF
TRBJ2-2 | once | TRBV10-1 | CASSVGNTGELFF
TRBJ1-6 | . | TRBV3-1/TRBV3-2 | CASSQDLVSHSYNSPLHF
TRBJ1-1 | . | TRBV30 | CAWEGVHTEAFF
TRBJ1-2 | . | TRBV5-4 | CASSLGGQAYRYTF
TRBJ2-5 | . | TRBV7-3 | CASSLGLRETQYF
TRBJ2-3 | . | TRBV29-1 | CSVQTSGWSDTQYF